The rows below give T cell receptor beta chains drawn from one sample of a study of T-cell memory formation after mild COVID-19. TCRdb reanalysed the 5' RACE reads using MiXCR and keeps one entry per CDR3 protein. The data contain fewer than 350,000 distinct CDR3 sequences, about 15% of them singletons. Sequenced sample: PBMCs or a T cell subset sorted from them (not recorded which). The receptors originated from a man aged 18-30 years who had mild COVID-19 (a few samples of this study predate the infection). Cell type and time point are not known. Each CDR3 is given with its conserved first and last residue. The D gene is left open where the match is weak. Size is omitted from some rows. Given values are once, few, many or a class for expanded clones.

CDR3 length: 14
clone size: few
D gene: TRBD1
V gene: TRBV20-1
J gene: TRBJ1-1
CDR3 protein: CSARDHRGGTEAFF
CDR3 DNA: TGCAGTGCTAGAGATCACAGGGGAGGGACTGAAGCTTTCTTT

CDR3 length: 18
clone size: NA
D gene: TRBD2
V gene: TRBV6-2/TRBV6-3
J gene: TRBJ2-1
CDR3 protein: CASSRSQILAGSYNEQFF
CDR3 DNA: TGTGCCAGCAGCCGGAGCCAAATATTAGCGGGCTCGTACAATGAGCAGTTCTTC

CDR3 length: 14
clone size: once
D gene: NA
V gene: TRBV7-2
J gene: TRBJ2-5
CDR3 protein: CASSSPGGKETQYF
CDR3 DNA: TGTGCCAGCAGCTCACCCGGGGGAAAAGAGACCCAGTACTTC

CDR3 length: 17
clone size: NA
D gene: TRBD1
V gene: TRBV6-2/TRBV6-3
J gene: TRBJ1-5
CDR3 protein: CASPTGRKGALGQPQHF
CDR3 DNA: TGTGCCAGCCCAACCGGGAGGAAGGGGGCGCTGGGTCAGCCCCAGCATTTT

CDR3 length: 14
clone size: many
D gene: NA
V gene: TRBV3-1
J gene: TRBJ2-5
CDR3 protein: CASGHPARGETQYF
CDR3 DNA: TGTGCCAGCGGTCATCCCGCGAGGGGAGAGACCCAGTACTTC

CDR3 length: 16
clone size: NA
D gene: TRBD2
V gene: TRBV7-9
J gene: TRBJ2-1
CDR3 protein: CASSPRGLAAYNEQFF
CDR3 DNA: TGTGCCAGCAGCCCCAGGGGACTAGCGGCCTACAATGAGCAGTTCTTC

CDR3 length: 14
clone size: few
D gene: NA
V gene: TRBV5-1
J gene: TRBJ1-4
CDR3 protein: CASSLQGENEKLFF
CDR3 DNA: TGCGCCAGCAGCTTGCAGGGAGAGAATGAAAAACTGTTTTTT

CDR3 length: 13
clone size: few
D gene: TRBD2
V gene: TRBV29-1
J gene: TRBJ2-4
CDR3 protein: CSVDKRGTDIQYF
CDR3 DNA: TGCAGCGTTGACAAGCGGGGGACGGACATTCAGTACTTC

CDR3 length: 14
clone size: NA
D gene: NA
V gene: TRBV7-9
J gene: TRBJ1-1
CDR3 protein: CASSLYSDRTEAFF
CDR3 DNA: TGTGCCAGCAGCTTATACAGCGACCGAACTGAAGCTTTCTTT

CDR3 length: 15
clone size: few
D gene: NA
V gene: TRBV9
J gene: TRBJ2-3
CDR3 protein: CASSPTGLGTDTQYF
CDR3 DNA: TGTGCCAGCAGCCCCACAGGGTTAGGCACAGATACGCAGTATTTT

CDR3 length: 16
clone size: few
D gene: TRBD2
V gene: TRBV4-2
J gene: TRBJ2-2
CDR3 protein: CASSQEASGGLGELFF
CDR3 DNA: TGTGCCAGCAGCCAAGAAGCTAGCGGGGGCCTCGGGGAGCTGTTTTTT

CDR3 length: 15
clone size: few
D gene: NA
V gene: TRBV29-1
J gene: TRBJ2-3
CDR3 protein: CSADVGQSSTDTQYF
CDR3 DNA: TGCAGCGCTGATGTCGGACAGTCTAGCACAGATACGCAGTATTTT

CDR3 length: 15
clone size: NA
D gene: NA
V gene: TRBV28
J gene: TRBJ1-1
CDR3 protein: CASSPAGHSDTEAFF
CDR3 DNA: TGTGCCAGCAGCCCTGCGGGACACTCTGATACTGAAGCTTTCTTT

CDR3 length: 13
clone size: many
D gene: NA
V gene: TRBV12-3/TRBV12-4
J gene: TRBJ1-2
CDR3 protein: CASSFRRGLGYTF
CDR3 DNA: TGTGCCAGCAGTTTTCGGAGGGGTCTCGGCTACACCTTC

CDR3 length: 12
clone size: NA
D gene: NA
V gene: TRBV6-6
J gene: TRBJ2-7
CDR3 protein: CASSQDFNEQYF
CDR3 DNA: TGTGCCAGCAGTCAGGACTTCAACGAGCAGTACTTC

CDR3 length: 16
clone size: few
D gene: TRBD2
V gene: TRBV5-1
J gene: TRBJ2-5
CDR3 protein: CASSGTRVLNQETQYF
CDR3 DNA: TGCGCCAGCAGCGGGACTAGGGTCTTGAATCAAGAGACCCAGTACTTC

CDR3 length: 15
clone size: few
D gene: NA
V gene: TRBV9
J gene: TRBJ2-3
CDR3 protein: CASSVDIGGTDTQYF
CDR3 DNA: TGTGCCAGCAGCGTAGACATCGGGGGCACAGATACGCAGTATTTT

CDR3 length: 14
clone size: NA
D gene: TRBD1
V gene: TRBV5-1
J gene: TRBJ1-1
CDR3 protein: CASYPDAGGTEAFF
CDR3 DNA: TGCGCCAGCTACCCCGACGCAGGGGGCACTGAAGCTTTCTTT

CDR3 length: 15
clone size: NA
D gene: NA
V gene: TRBV7-2
J gene: TRBJ1-3
CDR3 protein: CASSRDPGSGNTIYF
CDR3 DNA: TGTGCCAGCAGCCGGGACCCAGGCTCTGGAAACACCATATATTTT

CDR3 length: 14
clone size: few
D gene: NA
V gene: TRBV10-3
J gene: TRBJ1-4
CDR3 protein: CAISEGVTNEKLFF
CDR3 DNA: TGTGCCATCAGTGAGGGGGTAACTAATGAAAAACTGTTTTTT

CDR3 length: 15
clone size: NA
D gene: NA
V gene: TRBV7-8
J gene: TRBJ1-2
CDR3 protein: CASSLAIEFRAGYTF
CDR3 DNA: TGTGCCAGCAGCTTAGCAATTGAATTCCGGGCTGGCTACACCTTC

CDR3 length: 15
clone size: NA
D gene: NA
V gene: TRBV19
J gene: TRBJ2-2
CDR3 protein: CASSIPTRWGGELFF
CDR3 DNA: TGTGCCAGTAGTATCCCGACTAGATGGGGCGGGGAGCTGTTTTTT

CDR3 length: 16
clone size: NA
D gene: TRBD1
V gene: TRBV11-2
J gene: TRBJ2-7
CDR3 protein: CASSLDLGTGRYEQYF
CDR3 DNA: TGTGCCAGCAGCTTAGATCTCGGGACAGGGCGATACGAGCAGTACTTC

CDR3 length: 17
clone size: NA
D gene: TRBD2
V gene: TRBV15
J gene: TRBJ2-3
CDR3 protein: CATSRDLGTSRTDTQYF
CDR3 DNA: TGTGCCACCAGCAGAGATTTGGGGACTAGTCGCACAGATACGCAGTATTTT

CDR3 length: 16
clone size: NA
D gene: NA
V gene: TRBV3-1
J gene: TRBJ2-1
CDR3 protein: CASSQSGPISYNEQFF
CDR3 DNA: TGTGCCAGCAGCCAATCCGGCCCTATTTCCTACAATGAGCAGTTCTTC

CDR3 length: 12
clone size: NA
D gene: NA
V gene: TRBV7-2
J gene: TRBJ1-1
CDR3 protein: CASSLSIQKAFF
CDR3 DNA: TGTGCCAGCAGCTTATCCATTCAGAAAGCTTTCTTT

CDR3 length: 11
clone size: NA
D gene: NA
V gene: TRBV29-1
J gene: TRBJ2-1
CDR3 protein: CSVRGYNEQFF
CDR3 DNA: TGCAGCGTTCGGGGATACAATGAGCAGTTCTTC

CDR3 length: 15
clone size: NA
D gene: TRBD1
V gene: TRBV12-3/TRBV12-4
J gene: TRBJ1-5
CDR3 protein: CASRDQGANLQPQHF
CDR3 DNA: TGTGCCAGCAGAGACCAGGGGGCGAATCTTCAGCCCCAGCATTTT

CDR3 length: 10
clone size: few
D gene: NA
V gene: TRBV20-1
J gene: TRBJ1-1
CDR3 protein: CSARQPQAFF
CDR3 DNA: TGCAGTGCTAGACAGCCGCAAGCTTTCTTT

CDR3 length: 13
clone size: few
D gene: NA
V gene: TRBV20-1
J gene: TRBJ1-4
CDR3 protein: CSARRPTSEKLFF
CDR3 DNA: TGCAGTGCTAGAAGACCTACGTCGGAAAAACTGTTTTTT

CDR3 length: 13
clone size: many
D gene: NA
V gene: TRBV4-2
J gene: TRBJ2-1
CDR3 protein: CASRLDTYNEQFF
CDR3 DNA: TGTGCCAGCAGACTCGATACATACAATGAGCAGTTCTTC

CDR3 length: 16
clone size: many
D gene: NA
V gene: TRBV5-1
J gene: TRBJ2-2
CDR3 protein: CASSSSGPPNTGELFF
CDR3 DNA: TGCGCCAGCAGCAGCTCCGGGCCCCCGAACACCGGGGAGCTGTTTTTT

CDR3 length: 15
clone size: many
D gene: NA
V gene: TRBV5-1
J gene: TRBJ2-7
CDR3 protein: CASSESGTRSYEQYF
CDR3 DNA: TGCGCCAGCAGCGAATCCGGGACTCGCTCCTACGAGCAGTACTTC

CDR3 length: 16
clone size: NA
D gene: NA
V gene: TRBV11-2
J gene: TRBJ2-1
CDR3 protein: CASSSLVLGDYNEQFF
CDR3 DNA: TGTGCCAGCAGCTCCCTAGTATTAGGAGACTACAATGAGCAGTTCTTC

CDR3 length: 11
clone size: NA
D gene: TRBD1
V gene: TRBV6-6
J gene: TRBJ2-7
CDR3 protein: CASGQGSEQYF
CDR3 DNA: TGTGCCTCCGGACAGGGGAGCGAGCAGTACTTC

CDR3 length: 13
clone size: few
D gene: TRBD1
V gene: TRBV6-5
J gene: TRBJ1-2
CDR3 protein: CASSYSDRGGYTF
CDR3 DNA: TGTGCCAGCAGTTACTCCGACAGGGGTGGCTACACCTTC

CDR3 length: 14
clone size: few
D gene: NA
V gene: TRBV28
J gene: TRBJ2-1
CDR3 protein: CASTAGTLYNEQFF
CDR3 DNA: TGTGCGAGCACGGCGGGGACTCTTTACAATGAGCAGTTCTTC

CDR3 length: 16
clone size: many
D gene: TRBD2
V gene: TRBV7-3
J gene: TRBJ2-3
CDR3 protein: CASSLNSRGVRDTQYF
CDR3 DNA: TGTGCCAGCAGCTTAAATTCCCGGGGGGTGAGAGATACGCAGTATTTT

CDR3 length: 16
clone size: few
D gene: TRBD1
V gene: TRBV4-3
J gene: TRBJ1-2
CDR3 protein: CASSPGPGTANYGYTF
CDR3 DNA: TGCGCCAGCAGCCCGGGTCCCGGGACAGCTAACTATGGCTACACCTTC

CDR3 length: 13
clone size: NA
D gene: NA
V gene: TRBV23-1
J gene: TRBJ2-1
CDR3 protein: CASSPPSRNEQFF
CDR3 DNA: TGCGCCAGCAGTCCCCCAAGCCGCAATGAGCAGTTCTTC

CDR3 length: 16
clone size: NA
D gene: NA
V gene: TRBV6-5
J gene: TRBJ1-1
CDR3 protein: CASSYSPVGEGTEAFF
CDR3 DNA: TGTGCCAGCAGTTACTCTCCGGTGGGTGAGGGGACTGAAGCTTTCTTT

CDR3 length: 15
clone size: NA
D gene: TRBD1
V gene: TRBV12-3/TRBV12-4
J gene: TRBJ1-2
CDR3 protein: CASSFGTGPPYGYTF
CDR3 DNA: TGTGCCAGCAGTTTTGGGACAGGGCCGCCCTATGGCTACACCTTC

CDR3 length: 14
clone size: once
D gene: TRBD1
V gene: TRBV19
J gene: TRBJ1-5
CDR3 protein: CASSIGQGVPPGHF
CDR3 DNA: TGTGCCAGTAGTATAGGGCAGGGGGTCCCCCCCGGGCATTTT

CDR3 length: 12
clone size: few
D gene: NA
V gene: TRBV20-1
J gene: TRBJ1-2
CDR3 protein: CSASLAGYGYTF
CDR3 DNA: TGCAGTGCTAGTTTGGCAGGCTATGGCTACACCTTC

CDR3 length: 15
clone size: NA
D gene: TRBD1
V gene: TRBV20-1
J gene: TRBJ2-2
CDR3 protein: CSARRRDRGTGELFF
CDR3 DNA: TGCAGTGCCAGACGGAGGGACAGGGGCACCGGGGAGCTGTTTTTT

CDR3 length: 14
clone size: NA
D gene: NA
V gene: TRBV20-1
J gene: TRBJ2-1
CDR3 protein: CSASWQGPNNEQFF
CDR3 DNA: TGCAGTGCTAGTTGGCAGGGCCCTAACAATGAGCAGTTCTTC

CDR3 length: 12
clone size: NA
D gene: NA
V gene: TRBV20-1
J gene: TRBJ1-1
CDR3 protein: CSATGDRAEAFF
CDR3 DNA: TGCAGTGCTACCGGGGATAGAGCTGAAGCTTTCTTT

CDR3 length: 12
clone size: once
D gene: NA
V gene: TRBV18
J gene: TRBJ1-4
CDR3 protein: CASSPAVEKLFF
CDR3 DNA: TGTGCCAGCTCACCGGCAGTTGAAAAACTGTTTTTT

CDR3 length: 16
clone size: few
D gene: TRBD2
V gene: TRBV7-3
J gene: TRBJ2-5
CDR3 protein: CASSLNGGGAGETQYF
CDR3 DNA: TGTGCCAGCAGCTTAAATGGCGGGGGGGCCGGAGAGACCCAGTACTTC

CDR3 length: 12
clone size: few
D gene: NA
V gene: TRBV5-4
J gene: TRBJ1-2
CDR3 protein: CASSLEGLGYTF
CDR3 DNA: TGTGCCAGCAGCTTAGAGGGACTTGGCTACACCTTC

CDR3 length: 16
clone size: few
D gene: TRBD1
V gene: TRBV7-6
J gene: TRBJ1-1
CDR3 protein: CASSLGSGTGGTEAFF
CDR3 DNA: TGTGCCAGCAGCTTAGGGTCCGGGACAGGGGGAACTGAAGCTTTCTTT

CDR3 length: 15
clone size: NA
D gene: TRBD2
V gene: TRBV19
J gene: TRBJ2-1
CDR3 protein: CASSISSGYYNEQFF
CDR3 DNA: TGTGCCAGTAGTATATCTAGCGGGTACTACAATGAGCAGTTCTTC